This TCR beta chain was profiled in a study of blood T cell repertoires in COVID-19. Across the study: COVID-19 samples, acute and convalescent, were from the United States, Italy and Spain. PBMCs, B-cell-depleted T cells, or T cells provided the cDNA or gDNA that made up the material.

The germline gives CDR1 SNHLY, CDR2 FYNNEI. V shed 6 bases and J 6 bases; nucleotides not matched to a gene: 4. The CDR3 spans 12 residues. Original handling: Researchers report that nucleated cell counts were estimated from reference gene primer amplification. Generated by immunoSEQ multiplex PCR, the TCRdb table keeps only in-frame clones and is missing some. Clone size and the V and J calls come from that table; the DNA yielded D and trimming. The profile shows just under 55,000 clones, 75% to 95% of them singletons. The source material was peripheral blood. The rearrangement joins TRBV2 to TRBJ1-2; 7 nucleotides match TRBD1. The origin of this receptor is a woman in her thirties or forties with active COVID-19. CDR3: CASRGTEHGYTF. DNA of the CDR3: TGTGCCAGCAGAGGGACAGAACATGGCTACACCTTC. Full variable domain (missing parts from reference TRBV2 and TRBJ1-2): EPEVTQTPSHQVTQMGQEVILRCVPISNHLYFYWYRQILGQKVEFLVSFYNNEISEKSEIFDDQFSVERPDGSNFTLKIRSTKLEDSAMYFCASRGTEHGYTFGSGTRLTVV.